Presented here are 27 T cell receptor beta chains from one specimen sequenced in a study of T cells in Graves' hyperthyroidism and ophthalmopathy. RNA transcripts served as the template for amplifying TCR beta CDR3 regions. Researchers ran a first-round RT-PCR on the TCR CDR3 using the HTBI primer set. TCRdb reprocessed the multiplex PCR reads with MiXCR, giving one entry per CDR3 protein. The sample includes roughly 500,000 distinct CDR3 sequences, under 60% of them seen just once. The sequenced sample consisted of peripheral blood or thyroid tissue (not recorded which). These receptor sequences come from an adult woman with Graves' disease, either hyperthyroidism or ophthalmopathy (not recorded which).

The chain combines TRBV10-3 with TRBJ1-4, with D unresolved. V lost 5 bases to trimming and J lost 5 bases, with 15 bases between them. From germline, CDR1 is ENHRY and CDR2 SYGVKD. There are 15 residues in the CDR3. For the CDR3, the DNA is TGTGCCATCAGTCTCAGTTTCGGTGGAAATGAAAAACTGTTTTTT. Translating gives CAISLSFGGNEKLFF.

The V gene is TRBV25-1, the J gene TRBJ1-2; D is perhaps TRBD1 (5 bases). The V end lost 4 bases, the J end lost 4 bases, and 28 bases lay between the germline ends. The CDR3 length is 19 residues. CDR1 and CDR2 (germline): MGHDK, SYGVNS. Here the CDR3 DNA reads TGTGCCAGCAGTGGTATGTTGGGGGTAGACAACCGGCCCGTCTATGGCTACACCTTC. Amino acids: CASSGMLGVDNRPVYGYTF.

The chain combines TRBV10-2 with TRBJ2-7, with 8 bases that match TRBD2. The length of the CDR3 is 14 residues. V lost 7 bases, J lost 7 bases, and 12 bases stayed unmatched. The germline CDR1 and CDR2 sequences are WSHSY and SAAADI. The CDR3 DNA sequence: TGCGCCAGCACGCCCGCGGGAGGCTTCAGGGAGCAGTACTTC. This sequence encodes CASTPAGGFREQYF.

This clonotype was seen many times. V usage is TRBV5-1 and J usage is TRBJ2-7, with TRBD2 as a possible D gene (6 bases). Trimming pared 6 bases from V and 3 bases from J, leaving 19 bases between. CDR1 and CDR2 from the germline V gene are SGHRS and YFSETQ. CDR3 length: 15 residues. The chain's CDR3 is CASTRPGTGVYEQYF. The CDR3, as DNA: TGCGCCAGCACCAGACCCGGGACTGGAGTCTACGAGCAGTACTTC.

At least ten counts were recorded for this clonotype. The gene calls are TRBV28 and TRBJ2-7; no clear D. The CDR3 extends over 14 amino acids. CDR1 is MDHEN, CDR2 SYDVKM, per germline. V was cut by 4 bases and J by 6 bases, with 16 bases left in between. The CDR3 DNA reads TGTGCCAGCAGTTCCCCAATTAGGCCTCTCGAGCAGTACTTC. This gives the protein CASSSPIRPLEQYF.

This clonotype was counted only a few times. The V gene is TRBV7-3, the J gene TRBJ1-2, with 7 bases matching TRBD1. Per germline, CDR1 SGHTA and CDR2 FQGTGA. Trimming cost V 7 bases and J 7 bases; bases outside gene matches: 12. The CDR3 sequence is 14 residues long. The CDR3 coding sequence is TGTGCCAGCACTCCACCAACAGGGGTCGGTGGCTACACCTTC. Amino acid sequence: CASTPPTGVGGYTF.

The rearrangement links TRBV7-9 to TRBJ2-5, with 13 bases fitting TRBD2. The CDR3 consists of 18 residues. CDR1 is SEHNR, CDR2 FQNEAQ, per germline (reference sequence). V gave up 2 bases and J gave up 4 bases; unmatched junction bases: 10. For the CDR3, the DNA is TGTGCCAGCAGCTTAAGGGGACTAGCGGGACCCGCTCTAGAGACCCAGTACTTC. It codes for CASSLRGLAGPALETQYF.

This clonotype was observed once. The gene calls are TRBV5-1 and TRBJ1-1; TRBD1 is a possible D gene (5 bases). Germline assignment: CDR1 SGHRS and CDR2 YFSETQ. This CDR3 spans 14 amino acids. Trimming stripped 0 bases from V and 3 bases from J, with 9 bases between. CDR3 sequence: CASSLGTTYTEAFF. CDR3 sequence (DNA): TGCGCCAGCAGCTTGGGGACAACGTACACTGAAGCTTTCTTT.

The rearrangement joins TRBV19 to TRBJ2-6; weak D call: TRBD2 (6 bases). Looked up from germline, CDR1 is LNHDA and CDR2 is SQIVND (reference sequence). This CDR3 has 16 residues. Trimming shortened V by 4 bases and J by 3 bases, and 13 bases separated the two germline ends. The CDR3 DNA follows: TGTGCCAGTAGTACCGTGGAGGGGCTTGGGGCCAACGTCCTGACTTTC. As protein: CASSTVEGLGANVLTF. The whole variable domain, filled in from reference TRBV19 and TRBJ2-6, reads DGGITQSPKYLFRKEGQNVTLSCEQNLNHDAMYWYRQDPGQGLRLIYYSQIVNDFQKGDIAEGYSVSREKKESFPLTVTSAQKNPTAFYLCASSTVEGLGANVLTFGAGSRLTVL.

The table lists this clonotype with many counts. This sequence joins TRBV7-3 and TRBJ1-6; 11 nucleotides match TRBD1. Germline V lookup: CDR1 SGHTA, CDR2 FQGTGA. The CDR3 length is 15 residues. V dropped 5 bases and J dropped 9; count of bases not matched to a gene: 6. CDR3 nucleotides: TGTGCCAGCAGCACATCGGGACAGGGGGGTTCACCCCTCCACTTT. Translated: CASSTSGQGGSPLHF. Using reference TRBV7-3 and TRBJ1-6 for the parts outside the CDR3, the full variable domain is GAGVSQTPSNKVTEKGKYVELRCDPISGHTALYWYRQSLGQGPEFLIYFQGTGAADDSGLPNDRFFAVRPEGSVSTLKIQRTERGDSAVYLCASSTSGQGGSPLHFGNGTRLTVT.

The sample holds many counts of this clonotype. This chain joins TRBV19 and TRBJ1-1; no reliable D call. V lost 7 bases and J 5 bases, leaving 14 bases between the germline ends. The CDR3 contains 13 residues. Germline assignment: CDR1 LNHDA and CDR2 SQIVND (reference sequence). The CDR3: CASNFGIWTEAFF. As DNA, the CDR3 is TGTGCCAGTAATTTCGGAATTTGGACTGAAGCTTTCTTT.

V and J are TRBV7-2 and TRBJ1-2, with 7 positions matching TRBD1. The trim removed 5 bases at V and 0 bases at J, leaving 6 bases unmatched. The CDR3 spans 15 residues. Germline CDR1 reads SGHTA; CDR2 reads FQGNSA. CDR3 region: CASSPGTDANYGYTF. For the CDR3, the DNA is TGTGCCAGCAGCCCTGGGACAGACGCTAACTATGGCTACACCTTC.

This clonotype was observed at least ten times. The chain combines TRBV9 with TRBJ2-2; D remains ambiguous. Trimming shortened V by 2 bases and J by 1 base, and 6 bases separated the two germline ends. CDR3 length equals 14 residues. Germline V gene sequence: CDR1 SGDLS, CDR2 YYNGEE. The CDR3 DNA reads as TGTGCCAGCAGCGTGCGGCAGAACACCGGGGAGCTGTTTTTT. Translated: CASSVRQNTGELFF.

The chain links TRBV10-3 to TRBJ2-5; D might be TRBD1 (6 bases). CDR3 size: 13 residues. V was trimmed by 6 bases and J by 3 bases, leaving 11 bases between them. In germline, CDR1 is ENHRY, CDR2 SYGVKD. CDR3 nucleotide sequence: TGTGCCATCAGCCGGGACACAGAAGAGACCCAGTACTTC. Protein sequence: CAISRDTEETQYF.

To note about this clonotype: A much larger clone differs by one base, so this may be a read error. The J gene is TRBJ1-1, the V gene TRBV20-1, with TRBD1 matching over 7 bases. The CDR3 loop spans 11 amino acids. V dropped 6 bases and J dropped 6; count of bases not matched to a gene: 4. Germline V gene lookup returns CDR1 DFQATT and CDR2 SNEGSKA (reference sequence). The CDR3 protein is CSAGGGAEAFF. The CDR3 coding sequence is TGCAGTGCCGGAGGGGGCGCTGAAGCTTTCTTT.

There are many counts of this clonotype. V gene TRBV12-3 or TRBV12-4 combines with J gene TRBJ1-2; D gene unclear. The CDR3 has 15 amino acids. V shed 6 bases and J shed 6 bases, with 20 bases lying between them. The CDR3 DNA reads as TGTGCCAGCAGATCCTCTCGGGCCCCAGGACATGGCTACACCTTC. The encoded protein is CASRSSRAPGHGYTF.

The CDR3 DNA reads TGTGCCACCAGCAGTACGACTAGCGGGAGCCAGTACTTC. As protein: CATSSTTSGSQYF. The rearrangement links TRBV15 to TRBJ2-5, with 12 bases fitting TRBD2. The J segment lost 10 bases and the V segment lost 3 bases, leaving 3 bases of the junction unmatched. The CDR3 has 13 amino acids. Germline CDR1 LNHNV, CDR2 YYDKDF (reference sequence).

A remark on this clonotype: The junction does not match germline at one end; this may be a read error. The rearrangement uses TRBV7-9 and TRBJ2-5, with 9 bases lining up with TRBD2. The germline V gene has CDR1 SEHNR and CDR2 FQNEAQ (reference sequence). The CDR3 totals 17 residues. In DNA form, the CDR3 reads TGTGCCAGCAGCCCACTGGGACGCGGGAGGGCCCAAGAAACCCAGTACTTC. Translating it yields CASSPLGRGRAQETQYF. The full variable domain, with the rest looked up from reference TRBV7-9 and TRBJ2-5, is DTGVSQNPRHKITKRGQNVTFRCDPISEHNRLYWYRQTLGQGPEFLTYFQNEAQLEKSRLLSDRFSAERPKGSFSTLEIQRTEQGDSAMYLCASSPLGRGRAQETQYFGPGTRLLVL.

This clonotype has more than one count but fewer than ten. The V gene is TRBV19, the J gene TRBJ1-4; a possible D gene is TRBD1 (6 bases). Germline-derived CDR1 and CDR2 are LNHDA and SQIVND (reference sequence). V lost 9 bases to trimming and J lost 8 bases, with 13 bases between them. CDR3 length: 12 amino acids. The chain's CDR3 is CASQGKGEKLFF. The CDR3 region has the DNA TGTGCCAGCCAGGGGAAGGGAGAAAAACTGTTTTTT. The complete variable domain, with remaining parts taken from reference TRBV19 and TRBJ1-4, reads DGGITQSPKYLFRKEGQNVTLSCEQNLNHDAMYWYRQDPGQGLRLIYYSQIVNDFQKGDIAEGYSVSREKKESFPLTVTSAQKNPTAFYLCASQGKGEKLFFGSGTQLSVL.

This clonotype was counted at least ten times. This chain uses TRBV19 with TRBJ1-5; TRBD1 matches 8 bases. Germline V gives CDR1 LNHDA, CDR2 SQIVND (reference sequence). The CDR3 runs to 16 residues. The V segment lost 3 bases and the J segment 2 bases; nucleotides outside the gene matches: 6. CDR3 bases: TGTGCCAGTAGTATTTACCAGACAGGGGGCAATCAGCCCCAGCATTTT. Translating gives CASSIYQTGGNQPQHF.

The J gene is TRBJ1-5, the V gene TRBV18, with 7 bases fitting TRBD1. The CDR3 covers 13 residues. After removal of 6 bases from V and 3 bases from J, the junction contained 2 bases not matched to a gene. Germline CDR1 and CDR2: KGHSH and LQKENI. CDR3 in amino acids: CASSGQSNQPQHF. For the CDR3, the DNA is TGTGCCAGCTCGGGACAGTCCAATCAGCCCCAGCATTTT.

The J gene is TRBJ1-2, the V gene TRBV19, with no clear D. Germline V gene lookup returns CDR1 LNHDA and CDR2 SQIVND (reference sequence). Trimming left V 4 bases short and J 3 bases short, with 12 bases between. This CDR3 has 14 residues. CDR3 DNA sequence: TGTGCCAGTAGTAGGTCAAGAAGGGACTATGGCTACACCTTC. Amino acids: CASSRSRRDYGYTF.

The V call is TRBV2, the J call TRBJ1-2, with D possibly TRBD1 on 5 matching bases. CDR3 length: 13 residues. CDR1 is SNHLY, CDR2 FYNNEI, per germline. V was trimmed by 5 bases and J by 4 bases, leaving 11 bases between them. CDR3 DNA: TGTGCCAGCAGTTCTCAGGGCCCCTATGGCTACACCTTC. Protein sequence: CASSSQGPYGYTF.

Of note for this clonotype: The CDR3 end shows no conserved phenylalanine or tryptophan, and so a read error is likely. The limits of the CDR3 on the DNA are not certain, so only TCRdb's listed CDR3 is given. V gene TRBV12-3 or TRBV12-4 combines with J gene TRBJ2-5; the listed D gene, TRBD1, was not tested against the DNA. The CDR3 adds up to 9 amino acids, both ends counted. CDR3 region: CASSLGHPI.

Regarding this clonotype: At one end, the junction sequence differs from germline, possibly due to a read error. The chain uses TRBV9 and TRBJ2-5; 9 bases align to TRBD1. The germline V gene has CDR1 SGDLS and CDR2 YYNGEE. The CDR3 runs to 14 residues. The CDR3 protein is CASSRWDREETQHF. CDR3 sequence (DNA): TGCGCCAGCAGCCGCTGGGACAGGGAAGAGACCCAGCACTTC.

This clonotype was observed a single time. V usage is TRBV14 and J usage is TRBJ2-5; D might be TRBD2 (5 bases). CDR1 SGHDN and CDR2 FVKESK come from the germline V gene. V lost 2 bases, J lost 2 bases, and 15 bases lay in between. The CDR3 consists of 16 residues. CDR3 region: CASSQPGGGWQETQYF. CDR3 coding DNA: TGTGCCAGCAGCCAACCGGGCGGAGGTTGGCAAGAGACCCAGTACTTC.

This clonotype has at least ten counts. The V and J genes are TRBV6-6 and TRBJ2-7; 9 bases are shared with TRBD2. The CDR3 has 13 amino acids. Germline assignment: CDR1 MNHNY and CDR2 SVGAGI (reference sequence). After removal of 5 bases from V and 7 bases from J, the junction contained 6 bases not matched to a gene. CDR3 protein: CASSGGRAREQYF. CDR3 DNA: TGTGCCAGCAGTGGCGGGAGGGCCAGGGAGCAGTACTTC.